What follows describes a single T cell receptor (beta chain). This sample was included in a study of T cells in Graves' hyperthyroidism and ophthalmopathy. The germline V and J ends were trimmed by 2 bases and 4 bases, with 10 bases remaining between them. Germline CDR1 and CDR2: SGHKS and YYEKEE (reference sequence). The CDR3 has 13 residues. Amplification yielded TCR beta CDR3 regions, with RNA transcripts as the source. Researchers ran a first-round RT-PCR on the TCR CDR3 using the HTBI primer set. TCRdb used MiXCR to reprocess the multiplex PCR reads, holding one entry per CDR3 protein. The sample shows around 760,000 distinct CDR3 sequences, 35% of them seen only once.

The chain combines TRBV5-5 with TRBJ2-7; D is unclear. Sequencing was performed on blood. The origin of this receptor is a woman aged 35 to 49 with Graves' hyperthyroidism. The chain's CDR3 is CASSLPYGYEQYF. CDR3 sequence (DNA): TGTGCCAGCAGCTTACCGTATGGGTACGAGCAGTACTTC.